This entry lists 19 T cell receptor beta chains sequenced from one sample in a study of glioma-infiltrating T cells after dendritic cell vaccination. Here immunoSEQ multiplex PCR was the method, and the copy in TCRdb shows in-frame clones only, minus some. The sample has 95,000 or so clones; 85% are singletons. The source material was blood, sampled before dendritic cell vaccination. The source is a human donor with glioblastoma.

This chain uses TRBV11-3 with TRBJ2-7, with 11 nucleotides matching TRBD1. Germline V lookup: CDR1 SGHNT, CDR2 YENEEA. CDR3 size: 14 residues. V lost 10 bases and J lost 6; bases outside the gene matches: 11. The CDR3 DNA is TGTGCCACCTCTCGGGACAGGGGGGACGGCGAGCAGTACTTC. It specifies CATSRDRGDGEQYF.

This chain links TRBV6-1 with TRBJ2-5; tentative D call: TRBD1 (6 bases). The V and J ends lost 4 bases and 2 bases respectively, with 11 bases between them. Germline CDR1 reads MNHNS; CDR2 reads SASEGT. The CDR3 spans 14 residues. The CDR3 reads CASSVQGWQETQYF. CDR3 in DNA: TGTGCCAGCAGTGTCCAGGGGTGGCAAGAGACCCAGTACTTC.

The chain couples TRBV19 to TRBJ1-5, with D perhaps TRBD1 (5 bases). CDR3 length equals 16 residues. The V gene's germline CDR1 is LNHDA and CDR2 SQIVND (reference sequence). V was cut by 1 base and J by 0 bases, with 10 bases left in between. The CDR3 region has the DNA TGTGCCAGTAGTATAGCGGGGGATTATAGCAATCAGCCCCAGCATTTT. Translated: CASSIAGDYSNQPQHF.

This chain connects TRBV15 to TRBJ1-5; possibly TRBD1 for D (6 bases). This CDR3 region has 12 residues. V gave up 0 bases and J gave up 11 bases, with 8 bases separating them. Germline-derived CDR1 and CDR2 are LNHNV and YYDKDF (reference sequence). This chain's CDR3 is CATSRDRTAQHF. CDR3 bases: TGTGCCACCAGCAGAGATAGGACAGCCCAGCATTTT.

The chain links TRBV14 to TRBJ2-3, with D perhaps TRBD2 (7 bases). Germline values: CDR1 SGHDN, CDR2 FVKESK. V was clipped by 4 bases and J by 4 bases, with 15 bases between them. There are 15 residues in the CDR3. CDR3 coding DNA: TGTGCCAGCAGCCGGGGGGGGCTGGATGCAGATACGCAGTATTTT. Residues: CASSRGGLDADTQYF.

This chain joins TRBV5-4 and TRBJ1-1, with D perhaps matching TRBD1 (6 bases). V lost 3 bases and J lost 4, with 19 bases in between. This CDR3 is 16 amino acids long. Germline CDR1 is SGHNT and CDR2 is YYREEE (reference sequence). The CDR3 sequence: CASSSEGGGLVTEAFF. Written as DNA, the CDR3 is TGTGCCAGCAGCTCTGAGGGAGGGGGGCTTGTCACTGAAGCTTTCTTT.

The chain links TRBV29-1 to TRBJ1-1; D is uncertain. V was shortened by 6 bases and J by 6 bases, with 11 bases between the two germline ends. This CDR3 is 11 amino acids long. Germline loops: CDR1 SQVTM, CDR2 ANQGSEA. CDR3 protein: CSVNTVPEAFF. The CDR3 DNA reads TGCAGCGTAAACACAGTACCTGAAGCTTTCTTT.

This sequence joins TRBV6-4 and TRBJ1-3; no clear D. CDR1 MRHNA and CDR2 SNTAGT come from the germline V gene. V lost 6 bases and J 0 bases, leaving 12 bases between the germline ends. CDR3 length: 15 residues. The CDR3 is CASRLDGSSGNTIYF. The CDR3, as DNA: TGTGCCAGCAGATTGGACGGGAGCTCTGGAAACACCATATATTTT.

The V call is TRBV6-4, the J call TRBJ2-1; 7 nucleotides align to TRBD2. The V gene's germline CDR1 is MRHNA and CDR2 SNTAGT. This CDR3 has 13 residues. Trimming cost V 11 bases and J 2 bases; bases outside gene matches: 6. CDR3 protein: CALLSGTYNEQFF. The DNA of the CDR3 is TGTGCCCTTCTCAGCGGGACCTACAATGAGCAGTTCTTC.

The chain joins TRBV10-2 to TRBJ1-3; 8 bases align to TRBD1. The CDR3 is 20 amino acids. CDR1 is WSHSY and CDR2 is SAAADI in the germline V gene. Trimming cost V 7 bases and J 0 bases; bases outside gene matches: 20. CDR3 residues: CASMLGTGGTRSLSGNTIYF. CDR3 DNA: TGCGCCAGCATGTTGGGGACAGGAGGTACTAGGTCTCTCTCTGGAAACACCATATATTTT.

The CDR3 protein is CASSPTGVITEAFF. CDR3 nucleotide sequence: TGTGCCAGCAGTCCCACAGGGGTGATCACTGAAGCTTTCTTT. V usage is TRBV6-1 and J usage is TRBJ1-1; 7 bases fit TRBD1. The CDR3 extends over 14 amino acids. The ends lost 5 bases at V and 4 bases at J; junction bases unmatched: 7. Germline V gene data show CDR1 as MNHNS and CDR2 as SASEGT.

The chain has TRBV9 and TRBJ1-3; D gene uncertain. The CDR3 contains 16 residues. CDR1 is SGDLS, CDR2 YYNGEE, per germline. V shed 0 bases and J shed 0 bases, with 10 bases lying between them. The CDR3 nucleotides are TGTGCCAGCAGCGTAGCAAGCAGCGGCTCTGGAAACACCATATATTTT. Encoded protein: CASSVASSGSGNTIYF.

The rearrangement joins TRBV19 to TRBJ1-5; D remains unclear. This CDR3 contains 13 residues. The V gene lost 3 bases and the J gene lost 7 bases, with 10 bases spanning the gap. Per the germline V gene, CDR1 is LNHDA and CDR2 is SQIVND (reference sequence). The CDR3 reads CASSIGSPQPQHF. The CDR3 DNA follows: TGTGCCAGTAGTATCGGGTCGCCGCAGCCCCAGCATTTT.

This chain joins TRBV19 and TRBJ1-2; possible D gene TRBD1, 5 bases. Germline lookup yields CDR1 LNHDA and CDR2 SQIVND (reference sequence). Between the trimmed V and J ends, which lost 5 bases and 8 bases, there was a span of 15 bases. The CDR3 is 13 residues long. The CDR3 sequence is CASSGSRDWGYTF. The CDR3 DNA sequence: TGTGCCAGTAGTGGATCTCGGGACTGGGGCTACACCTTC.

The chain employs TRBV27 and TRBJ2-1, with a tentative D call TRBD2 (5 bases). Trimming took off 4 bases at V and 3 bases at J, with 10 bases between the two ends. The CDR3 consists of 14 residues. Germline V gene sequence: CDR1 MNHEY, CDR2 SMNVEV (reference sequence). CDR3: CASSSEGLYNEQFF. The CDR3 nucleotides are TGTGCCAGCAGTTCCGAGGGCCTCTACAATGAGCAGTTCTTC.

This chain links TRBV5-1 with TRBJ2-1, with D unresolved. CDR1 and CDR2 (germline): SGHRS, YFSETQ. The V gene lost 6 bases and the J gene lost 4 bases, with 20 bases spanning the gap. CDR3 size: 16 residues. In DNA, the CDR3 is TGCGCCAGCATCACCCGACCGGGTGTGGAATACAATGAGCAGTTCTTC. It codes for CASITRPGVEYNEQFF. The full variable domain, with the rest looked up from reference TRBV5-1 and TRBJ2-1, is KAGVTQTPRYLIKTRGQQVTLSCSPISGHRSVSWYQQTPGQGLQFLFEYFSETQRNKGNFPGRFSGRQFSNSRSEMNVSTLELGDSALYLCASITRPGVEYNEQFFGPGTRLTVL.

This clone showed up just once. The rearrangement joins TRBV18 to TRBJ2-1; TRBD2 is a possible D gene (6 bases). The CDR3 totals 15 residues. Germline V gene sequence: CDR1 KGHSH, CDR2 LQKENI. V was shortened by 3 bases and J by 4 bases, with 13 bases between the two germline ends. The chain's CDR3 is CASSPLADLYNEQFF. The CDR3 nucleotides are TGTGCCAGCTCACCCTTAGCGGACCTATACAATGAGCAGTTCTTC.

This clone was detected once. V and J are TRBV11-2 and TRBJ1-1; no reliable D call. CDR1 and CDR2 from the germline V gene are SGHAT and FQNNGV. V lost 5 bases and J lost 12, with 22 bases in between. CDR3 length: 14 amino acids. CDR3 protein: CASSLISLQRLTFF. As DNA, the CDR3 is TGTGCCAGCAGCCTTATATCTTTACAACGATTGACTTTCTTT.

This clone was recorded only once. The chain couples TRBV6-9 to TRBJ2-7, with 9 bases matching TRBD1. The CDR3 covers 14 residues. J lost 5 bases, V lost 4 bases, and 6 bases had no gene match. The V gene's germline CDR1 is MNHGY and CDR2 SVAAGI. CDR3 loop: CASSSGTGIHEQYF. The CDR3 DNA is TGTGCCAGCAGTTCCGGGACAGGGATCCACGAGCAGTACTTC.